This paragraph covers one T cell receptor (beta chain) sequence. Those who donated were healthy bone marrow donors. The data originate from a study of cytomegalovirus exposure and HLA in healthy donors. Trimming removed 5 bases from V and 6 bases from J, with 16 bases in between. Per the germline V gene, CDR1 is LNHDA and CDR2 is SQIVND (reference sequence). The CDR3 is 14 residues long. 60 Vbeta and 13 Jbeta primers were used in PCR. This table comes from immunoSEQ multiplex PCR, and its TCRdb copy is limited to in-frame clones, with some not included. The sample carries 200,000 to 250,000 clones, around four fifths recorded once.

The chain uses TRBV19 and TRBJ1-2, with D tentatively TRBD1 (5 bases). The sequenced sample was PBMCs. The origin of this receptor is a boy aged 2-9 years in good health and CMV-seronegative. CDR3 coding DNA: TGTGCCAGTAGTCCTCCGGGGGAGAAGGATGGCTACACCTTC. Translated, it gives CASSPPGEKDGYTF. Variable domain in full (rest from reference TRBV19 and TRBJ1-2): DGGITQSPKYLFRKEGQNVTLSCEQNLNHDAMYWYRQDPGQGLRLIYYSQIVNDFQKGDIAEGYSVSREKKESFPLTVTSAQKNPTAFYLCASSPPGEKDGYTFGSGTRLTVV.